This TCR beta chain is drawn from a study of T cells in Graves' hyperthyroidism and ophthalmopathy. Study context: At the time of initial diagnosis and before any treatment, peripheral blood was collected. Study outcomes and limitations: Most thyroid clonotypes that were expanded above 0.001 also turned up in blood. Before onset, by a median of around 6.4 months, the model predicted ophthalmopathy.

This clonotype was counted at least ten times. Its antigen is not known. TCR beta CDR3 sequences were amplified from RNA transcripts. Researchers ran a first-round RT-PCR on the TCR CDR3 using the HTBI primer set. TCRdb called the multiplex PCR reads again in MiXCR, with one record for every CDR3 protein. The sample yields 650,000 to 850,000 distinct CDR3 sequences, roughly a sixth seen once. Exclusion of a patient resulted from uncontrolled infection, other autoimmune disease, pregnancy or lactation. The TCR comes from a woman aged 50 to 60 with Graves' hyperthyroidism that later progressed to Graves' ophthalmopathy. The sample was blood.

CDR3 residues: CASSPTPQGGYGYTF. CDR3 in DNA: TGTGCCAGCAGCCCTACCCCACAGGGTGGATACGGCTACACCTTC. V is TRBV3-1 and J is TRBJ1-2, with D maybe TRBD1 (6 bases). V was clipped by 4 bases and J by 8 bases, with 20 bases between them. Germline-derived CDR1 and CDR2 are LGHDT and YNNKEL (reference sequence). This CDR3 spans 15 amino acids.